This entry concerns a single TCR beta chain. Antigen unknown. MiXCR, applied by TCRdb to the 5' RACE reads, yields one record per CDR3 protein. The data show about 220,000 distinct CDR3 sequences, about 18% seen once. This sample is part of a study of CD8 T cells in ankylosing spondylitis. Notes on the study in general: A TCR beta motif of several highly homologous variants appeared characteristic of ankylosing spondylitis blood. Relatively rare in peripheral blood, disease-linked clones were also CD8+.

Sequencing was done on a sample of blood, either unsorted or a sorted T cell fraction (not recorded which). The source is a male donor with ankylosing spondylitis.

DNA of the CDR3: TGTGCCAGCAGTTCCACTACTAGCGGGAAGGAGGAGACCCAGTACTTC. This codes for CASSSTTSGKEETQYF. The chain joins TRBV12-3 or TRBV12-4 to TRBJ2-5, with TRBD2 matching 10 bases. This CDR3 region has 16 residues. V lost 4 bases, J lost 5 bases, and 10 bases stayed unmatched.